These T cell receptor beta chains were read from a single sample in a study of T cell responses to AZD1222 COVID-19 vaccine. The assay was immunoSEQ multiplex PCR, and TCRdb's table has in-frame clones only and misses some. The data contain 130,000 or so clones, approximately 93% of them singletons. The sample consisted of peripheral blood, taken on day 0 of AZD1222 vaccination. All receptors derive from an adult in good health. Both conserved end residues are part of each CDR3. The D gene is left open where the match is weak. Expanded clones get a size class; other rows say once, few or many, or leave the size out.

cdr3_nt,cdr3_aa,j_call,cdr3_length,v_call,d_call,clone_size
TGTGCCAGCAGTTTTGAGTTGGCGGCGAACCCGGAAAAGGATGGGGTCAGCACAGATACGCAGTATTTT,CASSFELAANPEKDGVSTDTQYF,TRBJ2-3,23,TRBV28,NA,NA
TGTGCCAGCAGCCTCCGGCCGGGTTCCTACGAGCAGTACTTC,CASSLRPGSYEQYF,TRBJ2-7,14,TRBV2,NA,NA
TGTGCCAGCAGTATCACCGGGGAGCTGTTTTTT,CASSITGELFF,TRBJ2-2,11,TRBV12-3/TRBV12-4,NA,NA
TGTGCCAGCAGTTTCAGACAGGGGACAGAAAAACTGTTTTTT,CASSFRQGTEKLFF,TRBJ1-4,14,TRBV28,TRBD1,NA
TGTGCCAGCAGCTCCTCCGGGACTAACACAGATACGCAGTATTTT,CASSSSGTNTDTQYF,TRBJ2-3,15,TRBV5-4,TRBD2,NA
TGTGCCAGCAGTTTAAAGGCCGGGGTAAGGAACACTGAAGCTTTCTTT,CASSLKAGVRNTEAFF,TRBJ1-1,16,TRBV27,NA,NA
TGTGCCAGCAGCTTGCAAGGGCGCGCTGAAGCTTTCTTT,CASSLQGRAEAFF,TRBJ1-1,13,TRBV11-2,NA,NA
TGTGCCAGCAGTCGGGGGGCCAACGTCCTGACTTTC,CASSRGANVLTF,TRBJ2-6,12,TRBV12-3/TRBV12-4,NA,NA
TGTGCCAGTAGTAAGGGACTAGCGGGAGCAGCCACGAACACCGGGGAGCTGTTTTTT,CASSKGLAGAATNTGELFF,TRBJ2-2,19,TRBV19,TRBD2,NA
TGTGCCAGCAGTCCCCACAGGGTGGAGGGTGGCCACAATGAGCAGTTCTTC,CASSPHRVEGGHNEQFF,TRBJ2-1,17,TRBV28,NA,NA
TGTGCCGGACGACCTCGTCAAACGAACACCGGGGAGCTGTTTTTT,CAGRPRQTNTGELFF,TRBJ2-2,15,TRBV2,NA,few
TGTGCCAGCAGGCTCGGTCGGGCGGATCAGCCCCAGCATTTT,CASRLGRADQPQHF,TRBJ1-5,14,TRBV28,NA,NA
TGTGCCAGCAGCCTGGCCGGGACAGGATACACCGGGGAGCTGTTTTTT,CASSLAGTGYTGELFF,TRBJ2-2,16,TRBV7-3,TRBD1,few
TGTGCCAGCAGTGAAGCATTGGGCTCTGGAAACACCATATATTTT,CASSEALGSGNTIYF,TRBJ1-3,15,TRBV6-1,NA,NA
TGTGCCAGCAGTTCGGCGGCAGCGGGGGACTCCTACGAGCAGTACTTC,CASSSAAAGDSYEQYF,TRBJ2-7,16,TRBV28,TRBD2,once
TGTGCCAGCAGTTTTAAACGGGACAGGGATCAGCCCCAGCATTTT,CASSFKRDRDQPQHF,TRBJ1-5,15,TRBV28,TRBD1,NA
TGTGCCAGCAGTTTTTCAGGACAGTATACATACGAGCAGTACTTC,CASSFSGQYTYEQYF,TRBJ2-7,15,TRBV27,NA,NA
TGTGCCAGCCGGACTAGCTCTAGCTCCTACAATGAGCAGTTCTTC,CASRTSSSSYNEQFF,TRBJ2-1,15,TRBV19,TRBD2,NA
TGTGCCAGCAGTTATTGGCAGGGAACCACTGAAGCTTTCTTT,CASSYWQGTTEAFF,TRBJ1-1,14,TRBV6-5,NA,NA
TGTGCCAGCAGCTGGGTAACGGGAGGCAGCACAGATACGCAGTATTTT,CASSWVTGGSTDTQYF,TRBJ2-3,16,TRBV7-9,TRBD2,NA
TGTGCCAGTAGTTCTCTTAGGACTAGCGGGATGAGAGGTACGCAGTATTTT,CASSSLRTSGMRGTQYF,TRBJ2-3,17,TRBV19,TRBD2,NA
TGTGCCAGCAGCCGATCCGTGACAGGGGGTGGCTACACCTTC,CASSRSVTGGGYTF,TRBJ1-2,14,TRBV14,TRBD1,NA
TGCGCCAGCAGAGGACAGGGTTCGAGCACTGAAGCTTTCTTT,CASRGQGSSTEAFF,TRBJ1-1,14,TRBV10-1,TRBD1,NA
TGTGCCAGCAGCGCCCTCTCCCTTCCGGGGCGGGCAGATACGCAGTATTTT,CASSALSLPGRADTQYF,TRBJ2-3,17,TRBV7-8,NA,NA
TGTGCCAGTAGTATAGACGACAGCCGTTCACCCCTCCACTTT,CASSIDDSRSPLHF,TRBJ1-6,14,TRBV19,NA,NA
TGTGCCAGCAGTGACCCGACGGACAGGGGGCTTAGCAATCAGCCCCAGCATTTT,CASSDPTDRGLSNQPQHF,TRBJ1-5,18,TRBV6-4,TRBD1,NA
TGCGCCAGCAGCTTGGTAAGCGATCGGAACAGGCCGAACACCGGGGAGCTGTTTTTT,CASSLVSDRNRPNTGELFF,TRBJ2-2,19,TRBV5-1,NA,once
TGTGCCAGCAGCTTAATAGTTAGTCAGGACACCTCCAACTATGGCTACACCTTC,CASSLIVSQDTSNYGYTF,TRBJ1-2,18,TRBV11-2,NA,NA
TGTGCCAGCAGTTTTCGAGGCTATCAGCCCCAGCATTTT,CASSFRGYQPQHF,TRBJ1-5,13,TRBV28,NA,NA
TGTGCCAGCAGGGGGAAGGGGGACTTCTCCTACGAGCAGTACTTC,CASRGKGDFSYEQYF,TRBJ2-7,15,TRBV6-5,NA,once
TGTGCCAGCAGCCAAGTGGGGGAGCAGTACTTC,CASSQVGEQYF,TRBJ2-7,11,TRBV14,NA,NA
TGTGCCAGCAGTTTAATCCGGCTAGCGGGAGGGGGCAATGAGCAGTTCTTC,CASSLIRLAGGGNEQFF,TRBJ2-1,17,TRBV27,TRBD2,NA
TGTGCCAGCGGCCCCGGACCAACCTACGAGCAGTACTTC,CASGPGPTYEQYF,TRBJ2-7,13,TRBV9,NA,few
TGTGCCAGCCGCCGAGATGCTAGCGGGAGTAGCAATGAGCAGTTCTTC,CASRRDASGSSNEQFF,TRBJ2-1,16,TRBV11-3,TRBD2,NA
TGCGCCAGCAGCCAAGATATTTCGACCTACTATGGCTACACCTTC,CASSQDISTYYGYTF,TRBJ1-2,15,TRBV4-3,NA,NA
TGTGCCAGCAGCAAAGTTTTCGGGACAGGGTTATACGAGCAGTACTTC,CASSKVFGTGLYEQYF,TRBJ2-7,16,TRBV21-1,NA,NA
TGTGCCAGCCGGAAAGGCGGGTTTAGCACAGATACGCAGTATTTT,CASRKGGFSTDTQYF,TRBJ2-3,15,TRBV11-2,NA,NA
TGTGCCAGCAGCCCTCGGGACAGGGCCTACGAGCAGTACTTC,CASSPRDRAYEQYF,TRBJ2-7,14,TRBV13,TRBD1,NA
TGTGCCTCTAGGCGGGAGGGCCTCTATGAGCAGTTCTTC,CASRREGLYEQFF,TRBJ2-1,13,TRBV6-5,TRBD2,NA
TGTGCCAGCAGTGAAAGGCAGTCGGGGTCACCCCTCCACTTT,CASSERQSGSPLHF,TRBJ1-6,14,TRBV2,NA,NA
TGCGCCAGCAGTGAGCCTAGAATAGGTGAGCAGTTCTTC,CASSEPRIGEQFF,TRBJ2-1,13,TRBV10-1,NA,NA
TGTGCCAGCAGTCACTCTAAGGGGGAGCTGTTTTTT,CASSHSKGELFF,TRBJ2-2,12,TRBV7-9,NA,NA
TGTGCCAGCAGTTTTTGGGGGGGACAGGGGGCGCCGGCAGCTTTCTTT,CASSFWGGQGAPAAFF,TRBJ1-1,16,TRBV27,TRBD1,NA
TGCAGCGCCTTCACCCCAGGGGACGAAAAACTGTTTTTT,CSAFTPGDEKLFF,TRBJ1-4,13,TRBV29-1,NA,NA
TGTGCCAGCAGCCGGACCACGACAGAAAAACTGTTTTTT,CASSRTTTEKLFF,TRBJ1-4,13,TRBV3-1/TRBV3-2,NA,NA
TGTGCCAGCCGGGGGCACAATGAGCAGTTCTTC,CASRGHNEQFF,TRBJ2-1,11,TRBV6-5,NA,NA
TGTGCCAGCAGCTTGGCCAACTACGAGCAGTACTTC,CASSLANYEQYF,TRBJ2-7,12,TRBV5-6,NA,NA
TGTGCCAGCAGTTCTCCTAAACAGGGCAATCAGCCCCAGCATTTT,CASSSPKQGNQPQHF,TRBJ1-5,15,TRBV6-2/TRBV6-3,NA,NA
TGCGCCAGCAGCTTGTCGGCAGGGGGTGGAATCGGTGAAAAACTGTTTTTT,CASSLSAGGGIGEKLFF,TRBJ1-4,17,TRBV5-1,TRBD1,once
NA,CASSPPALHFGKETQYF,TRBJ2-5,17,TRBV5-1,NA,NA
TGTGCTAGTGCCGCCGGGACTAGCGGGAGGGATACGCAGTATTTT,CASAAGTSGRDTQYF,TRBJ2-3,15,TRBV12-5,TRBD2,NA